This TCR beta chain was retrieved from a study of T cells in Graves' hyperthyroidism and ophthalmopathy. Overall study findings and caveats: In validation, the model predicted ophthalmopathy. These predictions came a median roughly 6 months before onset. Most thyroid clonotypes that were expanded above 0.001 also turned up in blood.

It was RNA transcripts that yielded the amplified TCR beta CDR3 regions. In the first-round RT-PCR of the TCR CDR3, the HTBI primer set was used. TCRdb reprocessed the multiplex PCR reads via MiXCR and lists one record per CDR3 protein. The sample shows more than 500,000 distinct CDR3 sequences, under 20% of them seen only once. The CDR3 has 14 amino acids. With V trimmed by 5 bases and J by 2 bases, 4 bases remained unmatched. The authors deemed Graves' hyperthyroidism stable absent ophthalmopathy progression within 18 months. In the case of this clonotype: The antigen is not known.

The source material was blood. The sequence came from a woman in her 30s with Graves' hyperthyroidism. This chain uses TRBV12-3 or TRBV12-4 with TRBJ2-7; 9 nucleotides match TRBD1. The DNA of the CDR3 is TGTGCCAGCAGTCACAGGGGGCTAACCTACGAGCAGTACTTC. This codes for CASSHRGLTYEQYF.